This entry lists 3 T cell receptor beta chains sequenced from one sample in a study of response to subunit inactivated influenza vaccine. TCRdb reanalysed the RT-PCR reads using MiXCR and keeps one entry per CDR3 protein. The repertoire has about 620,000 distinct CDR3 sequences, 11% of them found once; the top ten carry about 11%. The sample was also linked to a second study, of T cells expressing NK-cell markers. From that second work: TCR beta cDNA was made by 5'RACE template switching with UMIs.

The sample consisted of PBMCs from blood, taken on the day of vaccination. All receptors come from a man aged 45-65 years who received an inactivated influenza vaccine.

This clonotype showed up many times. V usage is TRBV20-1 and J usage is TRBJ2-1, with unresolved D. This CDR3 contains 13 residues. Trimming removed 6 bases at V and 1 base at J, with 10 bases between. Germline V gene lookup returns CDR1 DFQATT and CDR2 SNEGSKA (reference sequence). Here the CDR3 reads CSARRRSYNEQFF. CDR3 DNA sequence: TGCAGTGCCAGGAGAAGGTCCTACAATGAGCAGTTCTTC.

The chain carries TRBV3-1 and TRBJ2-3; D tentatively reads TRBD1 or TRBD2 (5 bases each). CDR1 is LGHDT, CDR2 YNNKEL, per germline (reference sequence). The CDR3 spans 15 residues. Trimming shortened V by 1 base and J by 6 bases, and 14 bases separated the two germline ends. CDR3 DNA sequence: TGTGCCAGCAGCCAAGCCGGGACCGCAGGTGATACGCAGTATTTT. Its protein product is CASSQAGTAGDTQYF.

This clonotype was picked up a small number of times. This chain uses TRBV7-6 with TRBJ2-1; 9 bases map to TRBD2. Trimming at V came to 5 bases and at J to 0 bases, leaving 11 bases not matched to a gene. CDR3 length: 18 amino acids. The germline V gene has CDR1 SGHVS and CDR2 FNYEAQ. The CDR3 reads CASSPRLSGSLSYNEQFF. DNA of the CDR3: TGTGCCAGCAGCCCACGCCTTAGCGGGAGCCTCTCCTACAATGAGCAGTTCTTC.